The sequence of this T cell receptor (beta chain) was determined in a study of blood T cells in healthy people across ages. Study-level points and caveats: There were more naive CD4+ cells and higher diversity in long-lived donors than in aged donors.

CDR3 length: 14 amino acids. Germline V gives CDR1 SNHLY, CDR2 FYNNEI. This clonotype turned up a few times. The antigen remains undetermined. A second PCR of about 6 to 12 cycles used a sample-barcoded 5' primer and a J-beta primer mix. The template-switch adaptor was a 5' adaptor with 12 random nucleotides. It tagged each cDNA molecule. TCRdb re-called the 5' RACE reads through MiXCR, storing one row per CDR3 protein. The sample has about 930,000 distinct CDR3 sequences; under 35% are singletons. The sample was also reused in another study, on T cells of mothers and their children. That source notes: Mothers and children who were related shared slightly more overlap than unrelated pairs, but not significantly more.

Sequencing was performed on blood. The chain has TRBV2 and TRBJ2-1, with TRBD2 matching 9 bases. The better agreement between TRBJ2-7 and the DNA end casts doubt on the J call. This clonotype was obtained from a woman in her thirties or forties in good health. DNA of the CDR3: TGTGCCAGTTTAGCGGGGGTCTCCTACAATGAGCAGTACTTC. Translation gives CASLAGVSYNEQYF.